The 22 T cell receptor beta chains listed next were all sequenced from one sample in a study of post-analysis software for immune sequencing data. No cognate antigen is known for these TCRs. Every TCR beta cDNA library bore unique molecular identifiers. MiXCR, applied by TCRdb to the PCR reads, yields one record per CDR3 protein. The sample records 750,000 to 950,000 distinct CDR3 sequences, about 57% being singletons. The study's findings and limits: Roughly 5 TRBV segments were significantly more frequent in patients than in controls. TRBV5-6, TRBV5-1 and TRBV20-1 were among these segments.

The sequencing input was blood. These receptor sequences come from a girl between 10 and 17 years old with multiple sclerosis.

The CDR3 loop reads CASSVFLGGSTDTQYF. The DNA for the CDR3 is TGTGCCAGCAGCGTATTCCTCGGCGGGAGCACAGATACGCAGTATTTT. V and J are TRBV9 and TRBJ2-3; possibly TRBD2 for D (5 bases). The V end lost 1 base, the J end lost 0 bases, and 12 bases lay between the germline ends. The CDR3 spans 16 residues. CDR1 and CDR2 from the germline V gene are SGDLS and YYNGEE.

The V call is TRBV19, the J call TRBJ2-6; D call uncertain. CDR1 and CDR2 (germline): LNHDA, SQIVND (reference sequence). V was shortened by 7 bases and J by 4 bases, with 8 bases between the two germline ends. The CDR3 is 13 residues long. In nucleotides, the CDR3 is TGTGCCAGTAAGGAAGGGGGGGCCAACGTCCTGACTTTC. The encoded protein is CASKEGGANVLTF. The complete variable domain, with remaining parts taken from reference TRBV19 and TRBJ2-6, reads DGGITQSPKYLFRKEGQNVTLSCEQNLNHDAMYWYRQDPGQGLRLIYYSQIVNDFQKGDIAEGYSVSREKKESFPLTVTSAQKNPTAFYLCASKEGGANVLTFGAGSRLTVL.

The chain uses TRBV5-5 and TRBJ2-4; no clear D. The J call may be faulty, since TRBJ2-7 better matches the DNA end. CDR3 size: 12 residues. Germline CDR1 and CDR2: SGHKS and YYEKEE (reference sequence). The CDR3 here is CASSPWTYEQYF. The DNA for the CDR3 is TGTGCCAGCAGCCCCTGGACCTACGAGCAGTACTTC.

The V gene is TRBV20-1, the J gene TRBJ2-4; 7 bases map to TRBD2. The CDR3 runs 14 residues. V lost 3 bases to trimming and J lost 1 base; unmatched junction nucleotides: 3. Germline V gene data show CDR1 as DFQATT and CDR2 as SNEGSKA (reference sequence). DNA of the CDR3: TGCAGTGCTAGCCTACTAGCGGCCAAAAACATTCAGTACTTC. Protein product: CSASLLAAKNIQYF.

Note on this clonotype: The germline gene is not matched at one end of the junction; a read error may be the cause. The chain carries TRBV2 and TRBJ1-2; D gene ambiguous. Germline V gene sequence: CDR1 SNHLY, CDR2 FYNNEI. The CDR3 is made up of 14 amino acids. The CDR3 nucleotides read TGTGCCAACAGTGTTGACATTCGGACCTATGGCTACACCTTC. Translated, it gives CANSVDIRTYGYTF.

This chain's CDR3 is CASSERSYNQPQHF. The DNA of the CDR3 is TGTGCCAGCAGTGAACGGTCATACAATCAGCCCCAGCATTTT. The chain uses TRBV2 and TRBJ1-5, with no clear D. The V gene lost 2 bases and the J gene lost 3 bases, with 8 bases spanning the gap. The germline V gene encodes CDR1 SNHLY and CDR2 FYNNEI. The CDR3 extends over 14 amino acids.

The chain joins TRBV7-9 to TRBJ2-5, with D possibly being TRBD2 (5 bases). The tail of the sequence fits TRBJ2-7 better, so the J call may be wrong. Germline CDR1 SEHNR, CDR2 FQNEAQ (reference sequence). This CDR3 has 15 amino acids. The CDR3, as DNA: TGTGCCAGCAGCCTCCGGGATGGAGGACCCTACGAGCAGTACTTC. Its protein product is CASSLRDGGPYEQYF.

The rearrangement uses TRBV10-3 and TRBJ1-1; D may be TRBD1 (6 bases). V was cut by 5 bases and J by 0 bases, with 13 bases left in between. CDR1 is ENHRY and CDR2 is SYGVKD in the germline V gene. This CDR3 is built from 15 residues. The CDR3 reads CAISPGHMMNTEAFF. The CDR3 DNA sequence: TGTGCCATCAGTCCGGGACACATGATGAACACTGAAGCTTTCTTT.

The chain combines TRBV9 with TRBJ2-1, with unresolved D. This CDR3 comprises 15 residues. V lost 2 bases and J lost 0, with 9 bases in between. Germline CDR1 reads SGDLS; CDR2 reads YYNGEE. The CDR3 coding sequence is TGTGCCAGCAGCGTCACGGGTACCTCCTACAATGAGCAGTTCTTC. Translated: CASSVTGTSYNEQFF.

The J gene is TRBJ1-5, the V gene TRBV30; D is ambiguous. V was clipped by 2 bases and J by 2 bases, with 16 bases between them. The CDR3 has 16 amino acids. Germline assignment: CDR1 GTSNPN and CDR2 SVGIG (reference sequence). In DNA, the CDR3 is TGTGCCTGGAGTCTTGGACCCTCCGCGGGCAATCAGCCCCAGCATTTT. Its translation is CAWSLGPSAGNQPQHF.

The chain joins TRBV2 to TRBJ2-7, with no clear D. With 3 bases removed from V and 7 bases from J, the gap between germline ends came to 10 bases. Per germline, CDR1 SNHLY and CDR2 FYNNEI. This CDR3 region has 12 residues. For the CDR3, the DNA is TGTGCCAGCAGTGAGTGGATGGGGGAGCAGTACTTC. Amino acids: CASSEWMGEQYF.

The V call is TRBV5-5, the J call TRBJ2-1; no definite D call. This CDR3 is 13 amino acids long. Germline values: CDR1 SGHKS, CDR2 YYEKEE (reference sequence). V was clipped by 4 bases and J by 7 bases, with 12 bases between them. The CDR3 reads CASSDRYRNEQFF. The CDR3 DNA follows: TGTGCCAGCAGCGACCGCTACAGAAATGAGCAGTTCTTC. Full variable domain (missing parts from reference TRBV5-5 and TRBJ2-1): DAGVTQSPTHLIKTRGQQVTLRCSPISGHKSVSWYQQVLGQGPQFIFQYYEKEERGRGNFPDRFSARQFPNYSSELNVNALLLGDSALYLCASSDRYRNEQFFGPGTRLTVL.

The chain has TRBV7-2 and TRBJ2-7, with 8 positions matching TRBD2. The ends lost 1 base at V and 3 bases at J; junction bases unmatched: 8. Germline CDR1 and CDR2: SGHTA and FQGNSA. This CDR3 is built from 16 residues. The CDR3 spells CASSLESGSGGYEQYF. CDR3 nucleotide sequence: TGTGCCAGCAGCTTAGAATCTGGGAGCGGGGGCTACGAGCAGTACTTC.

The chain recombines TRBV6-5 with TRBJ2-7, with D perhaps TRBD1 (6 bases). This CDR3 has 13 residues. Between the trimmed V and J ends, which lost 6 bases and 5 bases, there was a span of 14 bases. Germline-derived CDR1 and CDR2 are MNHEY and SVGAGI. The CDR3 spells CASRGQSSHEQYF. DNA of the CDR3: TGTGCCAGCAGAGGACAGTCCAGCCACGAGCAGTACTTC.

As for this clonotype: One end of the junction varies from germline; a read error may be responsible. The gene calls are TRBV25-1 and TRBJ2-5; TRBD2 is a possible D gene (5 bases). CDR1 is MGHDK, CDR2 SYGVNS, per germline. The CDR3 sequence is 14 residues long. The chain's CDR3 is CASSKYKGGETQYF. The CDR3 DNA reads as TGTGCCAGCAGTAAATATAAAGGAGGAGAGACCCAGTACTTC.

J is TRBJ2-5 and V is TRBV29-1; D gene ambiguous. The tail of the sequence fits TRBJ2-7 better, so the J call may be wrong. The CDR3 length is 13 residues. In germline, CDR1 is SQVTM, CDR2 ANQGSEA. The CDR3 coding sequence is TGCAGCGTTGCTGTCCACACGCGACACGAGCAGTACTTC. This codes for CSVAVHTRHEQYF.

The chain couples TRBV25-1 to TRBJ2-3; D may be TRBD2 (5 bases). CDR3 length: 13 amino acids. Germline loops: CDR1 MGHDK, CDR2 SYGVNS. Trimming shortened V by 2 bases and J by 6 bases, and 9 bases separated the two germline ends. CDR3 bases: TGTGCCAGCAGTGAAAAGTCGGGGGATACGCAGTATTTT. This encodes CASSEKSGDTQYF.

V and J are TRBV29-1 and TRBJ2-5; D unclear. CDR3 length: 12 amino acids. Germline CDR1 reads SQVTM; CDR2 reads ANQGSEA. V shed 4 bases and J shed 1 base, with 7 bases lying between them. The CDR3 nucleotides are TGCAGCGTTGCCAGGTCCCAAGAGACCCAGTACTTC. It translates to CSVARSQETQYF. The complete variable domain, with remaining parts taken from reference TRBV29-1 and TRBJ2-5, reads SAVISQKPSRDICQRGTSLTIQCQVDSQVTMMFWYRQQPGQSLTLIATANQGSEATYESGFVIDKFPISRPNLTFSTLTVSNMSPEDSSIYLCSVARSQETQYFGPGTRLLVL.

The chain uses TRBV6-5 and TRBJ2-3, with TRBD2 matching 7 bases. Trimming cost V 5 bases and J 4 bases; bases outside gene matches: 12. From germline, CDR1 is MNHEY and CDR2 SVGAGI. The CDR3 extends over 16 amino acids. CDR3 DNA sequence: TGTGCCAGCAGTATACTACAGCGGGACCTCCCAGATACGCAGTATTTT. This codes for CASSILQRDLPDTQYF.

This chain connects TRBV5-1 to TRBJ2-7; no definite D call. Between the trimmed V and J ends, which lost 0 bases and 3 bases, there was a span of 22 bases. Per the germline V gene, CDR1 is SGHRS and CDR2 is YFSETQ. This CDR3 has 18 residues. The CDR3 here is CASSLEATTFAMFYEQYF. CDR3 DNA sequence: TGCGCCAGCAGCTTGGAGGCTACAACGTTTGCTATGTTCTACGAGCAGTACTTC.

This clonotype was seen a handful of times. The gene calls are TRBV7-2 and TRBJ2-5; 15 positions match TRBD2. Germline V gives CDR1 SGHTA, CDR2 FQGNSA. The CDR3 loop spans 16 amino acids. V lost 5 bases to trimming and J lost 1 base; unmatched junction nucleotides: 2. CDR3 coding DNA: TGTGCCAGCAGCAAGGGACTAGCGGGGGGCCAAGAGACCCAGTACTTC. Amino acids: CASSKGLAGGQETQYF.

The chain employs TRBV6-4 and TRBJ2-6; D unclear. V lost 6 bases and J 0 bases, leaving 12 bases between the germline ends. Per the germline V gene, CDR1 is MRHNA and CDR2 is SNTAGT. The CDR3 is 16 residues long. The CDR3 is CASSEQANSGANVLTF. CDR3 nucleotides: TGTGCCAGCAGCGAGCAGGCGAACTCTGGGGCCAACGTCCTGACTTTC.